The text below deals with one T cell receptor (beta chain). Its specificity is not known. The record originates from a study of STAT3 mutations in large granular lymphocyte leukemia. Findings of the study overall: In T-cell large granular lymphocyte leukemia, about half of patients showed multiple immunodominant subclonotypes.

The CDR3 covers 13 residues. Trimming left V 2 bases short and J 5 bases short, with 8 bases between. Per the germline V gene, CDR1 is SGHRS and CDR2 is YFSETQ. Clones were sequenced by immunoSEQ multiplex PCR, and TCRdb holds only the in-frame ones, with some missing. The table lists some 10,000 clones, approximately 50% of them singletons. The receptor was derived from a boy under 18 with T-cell large granular lymphocyte leukemia. Some clones in this sample may be carry-over from other donors' samples. This chain joins TRBV5-1 and TRBJ1-5, with D unclear. Sequencing used peripheral blood mononuclear cells. CDR3 bases: TGCGCCAGCAGCTTCATAGGTGATCAGCCCCAGCATTTT. It encodes CASSFIGDQPQHF.